This T cell receptor beta chain was sequenced in a study of human T cells and chemical hapten exposure. A few counts support this clonotype. Single cDNA molecules in the library carried unique molecular identifiers attached during preparation. In the authors' methods: Samples contained a median of roughly 96,000 TCRs, with a range of about 23,224 to 700,000. TCRdb re-analysed the RACE reads in MiXCR, keeping a single row per CDR3 protein. The V and J calls and clone size come from TCRdb's table, not from the authors' own analysis. The sample holds fewer than 100,000 distinct CDR3 sequences, around 9.4% seen once. Time point here: healthy volunteer bleed at 6 weeks. Extraction of total RNA was performed on unfractionated whole blood. Germline CDR1 reads LGHNA; CDR2 reads YSLEER. Trimming removed 4 bases from V and 3 bases from J, with 11 bases in between. CDR3 length: 14 amino acids.

The sequence was obtained from a female donor in good health. Some clones in this sample may be carry-over from other donors' samples. The sequencing input was whole blood. The rearrangement uses TRBV4-3 and TRBJ2-3, with a weak D call TRBD2 (6 bases). As DNA, the CDR3 is TGCGCCAGCAGCCCCTGTCGGGGGACAGATACGCAGTATTTT. As protein: CASSPCRGTDTQYF.